The 18 T cell receptor beta chains reported below all come from one sample, sequenced in a study. MiXCR, run by TCRdb on the RT-PCR reads, gives a single entry per CDR3 protein. The sample holds some 450 distinct CDR3 sequences, about 57% seen once. What was sequenced was memory CD4+ T cells from salivary gland. These receptors were collected from a female donor with primary Sjogren's syndrome.

Note on this clonotype: A library prepared for alpha chains yielded this beta chain as an off-target read; its size is of little meaning. The J gene is TRBJ1-4, the V gene TRBV20-1; tentatively, D is TRBD1 (5 bases). Trimming removed 5 bases from V and 10 bases from J, with 17 bases in between. This CDR3 comprises 13 residues. Germline assignment: CDR1 DFQATT and CDR2 SNEGSKA (reference sequence). CDR3 sequence reads: CSAWQGGLGKLFF. The CDR3 nucleotides read TGCAGTGCTTGGCAGGGAGGGCTGGGAAAACTGTTTTTT.

As concerns this clonotype: Because the library targeted alpha chains, this beta chain is an off-target read whose size means little. This chain joins TRBV9 and TRBJ2-3, with D perhaps TRBD1 (5 bases). V lost 5 bases and J 3 bases, leaving 7 bases between the germline ends. Germline V gene data show CDR1 as SGDLS and CDR2 as YYNGEE. The CDR3 runs 12 residues. The CDR3 nucleotides read TGTGCCAGCAGTAGGGGTACAGATACGCAGTATTTT. Its translation: CASSRGTDTQYF.

On this clonotype: Within a library made for alpha chains, this beta chain is off target, and its count is uninformative. The chain links TRBV20-1 to TRBJ2-1; D is unresolved. The ends were cut back, 0 bases at V and 5 bases at J, with 11 bases in the middle. The CDR3 extends over 14 amino acids. CDR1 and CDR2 (germline): DFQATT, SNEGSKA (reference sequence). In DNA, the CDR3 is TGCAGTGCTAGAGACCCACAGTCCCACAATGAGCAGTTCTTC. This encodes CSARDPQSHNEQFF.

Worth noting for this clonotype: This beta chain is an off-target read within a library intended for alpha chains, so its frequency means little. The chain joins TRBV27 to TRBJ2-2, with 10 bases fitting TRBD2. The CDR3 spans 15 residues. Germline CDR1 MNHEY, CDR2 SMNVEV (reference sequence). The V segment lost 5 bases and the J segment 5 bases; nucleotides outside the gene matches: 5. CDR3 residues: CASSLAGVMTGELFF. DNA for the CDR3: TGTGCCAGCAGTCTAGCGGGGGTCATGACCGGGGAGCTGTTTTTT.

A note on this clonotype: This beta chain is an unintended read in a library built for alpha chains; its size means little. CDR3 in amino acids: CASSLLTTNTEAFF. CDR3 bases: TGCGCCAGCAGCTTGTTGACAACTAACACTGAAGCTTTCTTT. The rearrangement uses TRBV5-1 and TRBJ1-1; D call uncertain. Germline-derived CDR1 and CDR2 are SGHRS and YFSETQ. The CDR3 length is 14 residues. The V end lost 1 base, the J end lost 2 bases, and 9 bases lay between the germline ends. The whole variable domain, filled in from reference TRBV5-1 and TRBJ1-1, reads KAGVTQTPRYLIKTRGQQVTLSCSPISGHRSVSWYQQTPGQGLQFLFEYFSETQRNKGNFPGRFSGRQFSNSRSEMNVSTLELGDSALYLCASSLLTTNTEAFFGQGTRLTVV.

A word on this clonotype: Being off target in a library aimed at alpha chains, this beta chain has a size of little meaning. The CDR3 bases are TGTGCCAGCAGCCAAGGCAGGCGGAAAGAGACCCAGTACTTC. Protein sequence: CASSQGRRKETQYF. The chain uses TRBV4-2 and TRBJ2-5; no clear D gene. The germline CDR1 and CDR2 sequences are LGHNA and YNFKEQ. V shed 1 base and J shed 3 bases, with 9 bases lying between them. This CDR3 contains 14 residues.

This clonotype came up once. The library was built for alpha chains, so this beta chain is an off-target read and its size means little. The chain is built from TRBV7-2 and TRBJ1-2; D not resolved. The V end was cut by 5 bases, the J end by 4 bases, with 8 bases between. The CDR3 is 12 amino acids. Looked up from germline, CDR1 is SGHTA and CDR2 is FQGNSA. The DNA for the CDR3 is TGTGCCAGCAGCCCAGCCCTCTATGGCTACACCTTC. Amino acid sequence: CASSPALYGYTF.

This clonotype was picked up one time. Found in a library prepared for alpha chains, this beta chain is an off-target read, and its abundance has little meaning. The chain is built from TRBV7-2 and TRBJ2-3; 11 bases fit TRBD2. This CDR3 contains 17 residues. CDR1 is SGHTA and CDR2 is FQGNSA in the germline V gene. Trimming at V came to 3 bases and at J to 4 bases, leaving 9 bases not matched to a gene. DNA of the CDR3: TGTGCCAGCAGCTTCGCTAGCGGGGGGACGTGGGCAGATACGCAGTATTTT. It codes for CASSFASGGTWADTQYF.

A note on this clonotype: This beta chain appears as a stray read in a library generated for alpha chains; its size is not informative. V is TRBV20-1 and J is TRBJ2-7, with 7 bases lining up with TRBD1. V shed 5 bases, J shed 7 bases, and the junction held 14 bases outside the gene matches. Germline CDR1 DFQATT, CDR2 SNEGSKA (reference sequence). The CDR3 has 14 residues. The CDR3 loop is CSACRQGVPWEQYF. For the CDR3, the DNA is TGCAGTGCTTGTAGACAGGGAGTCCCGTGGGAGCAGTACTTC.

A single count supports this clonotype. Because this beta chain is a stray read in a library intended to capture alpha chains, its abundance should not be given much weight. This chain connects TRBV7-8 to TRBJ2-7; D unclear. In germline, CDR1 is SGHVS, CDR2 FQNEAQ. CDR3 size: 14 residues. V was clipped by 2 bases and J by 0 bases, with 8 bases between them. The CDR3 is CASSLMAVSYEQYF. For the CDR3, the DNA is TGTGCCAGCAGCTTAATGGCTGTCTCCTACGAGCAGTACTTC.

Turning to this clonotype: The library was prepared for alpha chains; this beta chain is a stray read, so its frequency means little. The genes are TRBV20-1 and TRBJ1-1, with D perhaps matching TRBD1 (6 bases). The length of the CDR3 is 14 residues. V was pared by 3 bases and J by 0 bases, with 11 bases between. CDR1 DFQATT and CDR2 SNEGSKA come from the germline V gene (reference sequence). As DNA, the CDR3 is TGCAGTGCTAGTATCGGGGGCATGAACACTGAAGCTTTCTTT. It translates to CSASIGGMNTEAFF.

Worth noting for this clonotype: This beta chain is an off-target read within a library intended for alpha chains, so its frequency means little. The chain joins TRBV6-1 to TRBJ2-1; 7 positions agree with TRBD2. J was trimmed by 2 bases and V by 6 bases; bases with no gene match: 4. In germline, CDR1 is MNHNS, CDR2 SASEGT. This CDR3 region has 14 residues. The DNA of the CDR3 is TGTGCCAGCAGATGGGACTATCCCTACAATGAGCAGTTCTTC. This encodes CASRWDYPYNEQFF.

Worth noting for this clonotype: Since it is a stray read in a library aimed at alpha chains, this beta chain has a size that is not meaningful. This chain connects TRBV20-1 to TRBJ2-4; 9 bases map to TRBD1. V lost 5 bases and J lost 5; bases outside the gene matches: 4. This CDR3 contains 13 residues. Germline V lookup: CDR1 DFQATT, CDR2 SNEGSKA (reference sequence). The CDR3 DNA follows: TGCAGTGCTGTCCGGACAGGGGAAAACATTCAGTACTTC. Its translation: CSAVRTGENIQYF.

In regard to this clonotype: A library made for alpha chains picked up this beta chain off target, so its size means little. The chain joins TRBV29-1 to TRBJ2-7, with a weak D call TRBD2 (5 bases). The germline V and J ends were trimmed by 6 bases and 2 bases, with 17 bases remaining between them. Germline V gene lookup returns CDR1 SQVTM and CDR2 ANQGSEA. This CDR3 comprises 14 residues. DNA for the CDR3: TGCAGCGTAGCGGCGGGTGTCAAACCCTACGAGCAGTACTTC. Translated, it gives CSVAAGVKPYEQYF.

This clonotype occurred a few times. The library was built for alpha chains, so this beta chain is an off-target read and its size means little. This chain connects TRBV4-1 to TRBJ1-2; D perhaps matches TRBD1 (6 bases). This CDR3 is built from 18 residues. CDR1 MGHRA and CDR2 YSYEKL come from the germline V gene. V lost 0 bases to trimming and J lost 1 base, with 18 bases between them. CDR3 sequence reads: CASSQDIGTSSLNYGYTF. The CDR3 coding sequence is TGCGCCAGCAGCCAAGATATCGGGACATCGAGCCTTAACTATGGCTACACCTTC.

About this clonotype: A library made for alpha chains picked up this beta chain off target, so its size means little. The chain uses TRBV7-2 and TRBJ2-1; possible D gene TRBD1, 5 bases. Germline lookup yields CDR1 SGHTA and CDR2 FQGNSA. The CDR3 is 14 residues long. V lost 5 bases, J lost 4 bases, and 12 bases lay in between. In DNA, the CDR3 is TGTGCCAGCAGCCATCGACAGATTTACAATGAGCAGTTCTTC. It encodes CASSHRQIYNEQFF.

Concerning this clonotype: This beta chain is an off-target read within a library intended for alpha chains, so its frequency means little. The DNA of the CDR3 is TGCAGCGGTTGGGGGGGCGATGGCTACACCTTC. This gives the protein CSGWGGDGYTF. The chain recombines TRBV29-1 with TRBJ1-2; tentatively, D is TRBD1 (6 bases). The germline CDR1 and CDR2 sequences are SQVTM and ANQGSEA. With 7 bases removed from V and 6 bases from J, the gap between germline ends came to 12 bases. This CDR3 spans 11 amino acids.

Points on this clonotype: As an off-target read in a library built for alpha chains, this beta chain has a frequency of little significance. In DNA, the CDR3 is TGCGCCAGCAGCCAAGAACCAGGGCGATTGGCAGATACGCAGTATTTT. Encoded protein: CASSQEPGRLADTQYF. This chain uses TRBV4-1 with TRBJ2-3; D may be TRBD1 (5 bases). There are 16 residues in the CDR3. Trimming took 0 bases from V and 4 from J, leaving 14 bases between them. Germline CDR1 reads MGHRA; CDR2 reads YSYEKL.